The source of this T cell receptor (beta chain) is a study of identical twins. This clonotype was seen at least ten times. Its antigen is not identified. Overall study findings and caveats: Twin-shared out-of-frame alpha sequences were enriched for low generation probability. Insertion counts were lower in abundant cord blood beta clonotypes, a trend that memory repertoires did not show. Partial confounding of zero-insertion analyses by invariant MAIT and iNKT cells was possible.

The CDR3 contains 16 residues. Deletions cut 5 bases from V and 5 bases from J, with 18 bases between. Germline-derived CDR1 and CDR2 are LGHNA and YNFKEQ. Each CDR3 protein is one row after TCRdb ran MiXCR on the 5' RACE reads. The sample shows hundreds of thousands of distinct CDR3 sequences, roughly an eighth of them seen only once. These sequences were also reported in another study, on yellow fever vaccine responses in identical twins.

Sequenced material: CD8+ T cells sorted from blood. The clonotype originates from a woman between 18 and 30 years old in good health. V usage is TRBV4-2 and J usage is TRBJ1-4, with no clear D. The CDR3: CASSAEDKASNEKLFF. The CDR3 nucleotides read TGTGCCAGCAGCGCCGAGGATAAGGCTTCGAATGAAAAACTGTTTTTT.